Given below is one T cell receptor (beta chain) in context. Its antigen is still unknown. Method: immunoSEQ multiplex PCR; TCRdb's copy keeps in-frame clones and lacks some. The sample lists roughly 19,000 clones, 81% occurring once. This sample is part of a study of T cells in tumors after PD-1 blockade. On the study more broadly: Daily vismodegib 150 mg continued in a subset of anti-PD-1-treated patients. General study findings and limits: Blood contained about 40% of the tumor's TCR clonotypes.

The TCR originated in a human donor with advanced basal cell or squamous cell carcinoma (not recorded which). The sequenced sample was PBMCs, obtained after anti-PD-1 therapy.

The CDR3 loop is CASSQIQSNTEAFF. The CDR3 nucleotides read TGCGCCAGCAGCCAGATCCAATCAAACACTGAAGCTTTCTTT. The chain links TRBV5-1 to TRBJ1-1; D is unclear. The CDR3 runs 14 residues. Deletions cut 4 bases from V and 2 bases from J, with 12 bases between. Germline loops: CDR1 SGHRS, CDR2 YFSETQ.